This T cell receptor (beta chain) was sequenced for a study of graft-versus-host responses after intestinal transplantation. At the level of the study: Recipients had transplants, and these were multivisceral, liver-intestinal, or isolated intestinal. After anti-thymocyte globulin induction, recipients took tacrolimus and steroids for around three years.

This clone was observed a handful of times. The germline V and J ends were trimmed by 1 base and 6 bases, with 8 bases remaining between them. Germline V gives CDR1 SGHTA, CDR2 FQGNSA. CDR3 size: 13 residues. Assay used: immunoSEQ multiplex PCR; TCRdb lists only in-frame clones, some missing. The sample lists some 25,000 clones; over 35% were seen once. V gene TRBV7-2 combines with J gene TRBJ2-3; D possibly corresponds to TRBD2 (5 bases). The specimen comprised alloreactive CD4+ T cells from a mixed lymphocyte reaction culture, sampled before intestinal transplant. Regarding subset: CFSE-low proliferating T cells sorted from roughly 6-day pre-transplant mixed lymphocyte reaction (GvH or HvG direction). The TCR originated in a human patient who received an intestinal transplant. The CDR3 bases are TGTGCCAGCAGCTTAGAGGGAGTTGATACGCAGTATTTT. It translates to CASSLEGVDTQYF.